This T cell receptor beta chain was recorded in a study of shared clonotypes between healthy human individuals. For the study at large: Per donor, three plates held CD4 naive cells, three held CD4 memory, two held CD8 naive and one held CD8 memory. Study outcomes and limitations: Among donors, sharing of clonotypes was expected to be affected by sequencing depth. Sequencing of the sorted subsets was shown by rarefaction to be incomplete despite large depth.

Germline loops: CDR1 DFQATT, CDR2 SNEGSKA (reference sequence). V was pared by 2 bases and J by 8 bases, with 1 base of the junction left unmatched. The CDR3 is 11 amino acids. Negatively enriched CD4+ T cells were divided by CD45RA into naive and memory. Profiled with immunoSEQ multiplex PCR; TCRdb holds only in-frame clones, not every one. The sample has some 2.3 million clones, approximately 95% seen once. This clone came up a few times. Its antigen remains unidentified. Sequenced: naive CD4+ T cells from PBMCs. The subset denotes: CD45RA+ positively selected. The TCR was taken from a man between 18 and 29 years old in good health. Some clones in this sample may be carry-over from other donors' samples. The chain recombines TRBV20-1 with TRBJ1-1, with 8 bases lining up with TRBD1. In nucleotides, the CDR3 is TGCAGTGCTAGAAGACAGGGGGAAGCTTTCTTT. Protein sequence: CSARRQGEAFF.